Ten or more counts support the clone carrying this TCR beta chain. The antigen remains undetermined. The V and J ends lost 3 bases and 5 bases respectively, with 8 bases between them. CDR3 length equals 13 residues. Individuals with ophthalmopathy presented a Clinical Activity Score of at least 3, a NOSPECS grade of at least 4 and a duration under 3 months. Amplified regions were TCR beta CDR3 sequences from RNA transcripts. A set of HTBI primers served as the primers for a first-round RT-PCR of the TCR CDR3. MiXCR was run by TCRdb on the multiplex PCR reads, yielding one entry per CDR3 protein. The sample holds about 250,000 distinct CDR3 sequences, approximately 25% seen once. This specimen belongs to a study of T cells in Graves' hyperthyroidism and ophthalmopathy. Findings and caveats of the study: Most clonotypes that expanded in the thyroid above 0.001 also showed up in blood.

The J gene is TRBJ1-5, the V gene TRBV12-3 or TRBV12-4, with D perhaps matching TRBD1 (5 bases). This TCR was sampled from a woman in her forties with Graves' ophthalmopathy. Sample: blood. CDR3 loop: CASSLSGDQPQHF. The CDR3 DNA follows: TGTGCCAGCAGTTTGTCGGGGGATCAGCCCCAGCATTTT.